This T cell receptor (beta chain) emerged from a study of CD8 T cells in Susac syndrome. This CDR3 is built from 15 residues. Germline loops: CDR1 SGHTA, CDR2 FQGNSA. The V and J ends lost 1 base and 9 bases respectively, with 16 bases between them. Reverse transcription of about 0.5 to 1 ug RNA used random hexamers. The CDR3 of TCR beta was amplified by immunoSEQ multiplex PCR across 54 Vbeta and 13 Jbeta. TCRdb re-called the immunoSEQ multiplex PCR reads through MiXCR, storing one row per CDR3 protein. This repertoire shows about 140,000 distinct CDR3 sequences, approximately 95% found once; its top ten account for over 0.1%.

The chain links TRBV7-2 to TRBJ2-1; tentative D call: TRBD2 (5 bases). Sample: CD4+ T cells from PBMCs. This receptor was taken from a human donor with multiple sclerosis. CDR3 DNA sequence: TGTGCCAGCAGCTTAGGACCCTGGCAGGCGGGTGAGCAGTTCTTC. Translated: CASSLGPWQAGEQFF.